Listed below are T cell receptor beta chains from one sample, sequenced in a study of Graves' ophthalmopathy and Graves' hyperthyroidism. TCRdb ran MiXCR on the multiplex PCR reads and lists one entry per CDR3 protein. The sample records 350,000 to 450,000 distinct CDR3 sequences, 20% to 25% being singletons. The sequenced sample was peripheral blood. The receptor source for this set is a woman between 18 and 29 years old with stable Graves' hyperthyroidism. The CDR3 runs from the conserved cysteine through the conserved F or W. Each record gives: CDR3 length, D gene, clone size, V gene, J gene, CDR3 protein, CDR3 DNA. A D gene is named only where the DNA matches it firmly. Clone size is shown for a subset of rows, as once, few, many or a class of expanded clone.

CDR3 length: 16
D gene: TRBD1
clone size: once
V gene: TRBV27
J gene: TRBJ2-2
CDR3 protein: CASSSTDRGKAGELGF
CDR3 DNA: TGTGCCAGCAGTTCCACCGACAGGGGGAAGGCCGGGGAGCTGGGGTTT

CDR3 length: 15
D gene: .
clone size: few
V gene: TRBV20-1
J gene: TRBJ2-1
CDR3 protein: CSARVIGLVYNEQFF
CDR3 DNA: TGCAGTGCTAGAGTTATAGGACTTGTATACAATGAGCAGTTCTTC

CDR3 length: 12
D gene: .
clone size: many
V gene: TRBV18
J gene: TRBJ1-2
CDR3 protein: CASSRGTFGYTF
CDR3 DNA: TGTGCCAGCTCACGAGGGACGTTTGGCTACACCTTC

CDR3 length: 13
D gene: .
clone size: many
V gene: TRBV9
J gene: TRBJ2-2
CDR3 protein: CASSPRNTGELFF
CDR3 DNA: TGTGCCAGCAGCCCCCGGAACACCGGGGAGCTGTTTTTT

CDR3 length: 14
D gene: .
clone size: many
V gene: TRBV20-1
J gene: TRBJ2-4
CDR3 protein: CSARDGQGKNIQYF
CDR3 DNA: TGCAGTGCTAGAGACGGGCAGGGTAAAAACATTCAGTACTTC

CDR3 length: 15
D gene: TRBD1
clone size: .
V gene: TRBV11-2
J gene: TRBJ2-5
CDR3 protein: CASSSQYRGQETQYF
CDR3 DNA: TGTGCCAGCAGCTCACAATACAGGGGGCAAGAGACCCAGTACTTC

CDR3 length: 13
D gene: TRBD1
clone size: many
V gene: TRBV18
J gene: TRBJ2-5
CDR3 protein: CASSPNRGETQYF
CDR3 DNA: TGTGCCAGCTCACCAAACAGGGGGGAGACCCAGTACTTC

CDR3 length: 13
D gene: .
clone size: many
V gene: TRBV27
J gene: TRBJ2-7
CDR3 protein: CASSLGWIYEQYF
CDR3 DNA: TGTGCCAGCAGTCTCGGGTGGATCTACGAGCAGTACTTC

CDR3 length: 14
D gene: TRBD1
clone size: many
V gene: TRBV28
J gene: TRBJ2-7
CDR3 protein: CASSFRGPSYEQYF
CDR3 DNA: TGTGCCAGCAGTTTTAGGGGGCCCTCCTACGAGCAGTACTTC

CDR3 length: 11
D gene: TRBD1
clone size: many
V gene: TRBV20-1
J gene: TRBJ1-2
CDR3 protein: CSAATGNGYTF
CDR3 DNA: TGCAGTGCCGCGACAGGGAATGGCTACACCTTC

CDR3 length: 15
D gene: .
clone size: many
V gene: TRBV6-5
J gene: TRBJ2-7
CDR3 protein: CASSSLTRSSYEQYF
CDR3 DNA: TGTGCCAGCAGTTCGTTGACTAGGTCATCCTACGAGCAGTACTTC

CDR3 length: 13
D gene: .
clone size: many
V gene: TRBV10-1
J gene: TRBJ2-5
CDR3 protein: CASSEDFQETQYF
CDR3 DNA: TGCGCCAGCAGTGAAGACTTCCAAGAGACCCAGTACTTC

CDR3 length: 16
D gene: .
clone size: .
V gene: TRBV6-1
J gene: TRBJ2-3
CDR3 protein: CASSEAGTSPLLAQYF
CDR3 DNA: TGTGCCAGCAGTGAAGCGGGAACTAGCCCTTTGTTGGCGCAGTATTTT

CDR3 length: 14
D gene: .
clone size: many
V gene: TRBV27
J gene: TRBJ2-7
CDR3 protein: CASSAGSSKYEQYF
CDR3 DNA: TGTGCCAGCAGCGCCGGTAGCTCAAAGTACGAGCAGTACTTC